This T cell receptor (beta chain) was profiled in a study of blood T cell repertoires in COVID-19. The ends were cut back, 2 bases at V and 7 bases at J, with 13 bases in the middle. This CDR3 contains 14 residues. The germline CDR1 and CDR2 sequences are SGHDT and YYEEEE. Original analysis: Reference gene primers were amplified, and this amplification served to estimate nucleated cell counts. The table came from immunoSEQ multiplex PCR; TCRdb's copy has only in-frame clones and leaves some out. That table is the source of V, J and clone size, and D and trimming were worked out from the DNA. The data show approximately 340,000 clones, approximately 88% seen once.

This receptor was obtained from a man younger than 40 with COVID-19, enrolled during active disease. Sequencing was done on a sample of peripheral blood. V and J are TRBV5-6 and TRBJ1-5, with D possibly TRBD1 on 6 matching bases. The CDR3 coding sequence is TGTGCCAGCAGCTTTAACAGGGCTCGACAGCCCCAGCATTTT. Translation gives CASSFNRARQPQHF.